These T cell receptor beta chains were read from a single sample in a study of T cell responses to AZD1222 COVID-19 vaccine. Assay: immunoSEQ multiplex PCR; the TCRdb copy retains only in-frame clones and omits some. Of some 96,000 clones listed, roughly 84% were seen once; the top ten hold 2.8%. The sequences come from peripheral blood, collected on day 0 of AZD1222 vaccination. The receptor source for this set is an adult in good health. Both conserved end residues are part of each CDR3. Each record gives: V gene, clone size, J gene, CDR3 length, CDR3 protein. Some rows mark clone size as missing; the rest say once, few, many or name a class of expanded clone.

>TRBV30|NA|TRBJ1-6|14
CAWSVYGPGSPLHF
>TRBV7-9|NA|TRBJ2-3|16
CASSLGLAGETDTQYF
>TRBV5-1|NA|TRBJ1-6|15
CASSLGQGYNSPLHF
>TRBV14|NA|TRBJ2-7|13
CASSRSPSYEQYF
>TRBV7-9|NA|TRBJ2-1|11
CASSLVNEQFF
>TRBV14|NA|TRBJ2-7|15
CASSQVQGAGYEQYF
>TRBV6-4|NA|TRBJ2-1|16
CASSDSGGSSYNEQFF
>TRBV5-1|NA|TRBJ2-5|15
CASSLAGGYQETQYF
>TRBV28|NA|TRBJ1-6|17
CASSLAPVSGDNSPLHF
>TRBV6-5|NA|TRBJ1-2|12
CATSAGLHGYTF
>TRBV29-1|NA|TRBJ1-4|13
CSALTGGGEKLFF
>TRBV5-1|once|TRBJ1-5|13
CASSLDVNQPQHF
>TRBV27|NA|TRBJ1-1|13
CASSTGGRAEAFF
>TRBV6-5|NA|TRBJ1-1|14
CASSYDRRNTEAFF
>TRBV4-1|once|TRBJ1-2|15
CASSLQWAGHYGYTF
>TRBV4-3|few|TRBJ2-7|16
CASSQDPLARGYEQYF
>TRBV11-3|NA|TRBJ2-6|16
CASSHWTKPGANVLTF
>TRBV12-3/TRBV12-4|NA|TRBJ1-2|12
CASSYGSYDYTF
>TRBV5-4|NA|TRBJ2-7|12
CASSLSSYEQYF
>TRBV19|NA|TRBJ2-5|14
CASSTNREQETQYF
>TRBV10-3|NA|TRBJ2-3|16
CAISESVTGNTPTQYF
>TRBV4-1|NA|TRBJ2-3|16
CASSQEPGGAGDTQYF
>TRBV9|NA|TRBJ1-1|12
CASSVGDTEAFF
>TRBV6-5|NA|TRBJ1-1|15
CASSYRWDRDTEAFF
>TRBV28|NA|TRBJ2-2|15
CASRRGQEDTGELFF
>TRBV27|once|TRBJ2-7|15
CASRQIGTVGYEQYF
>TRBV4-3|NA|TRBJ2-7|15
CASSQDRRQTYEQYF
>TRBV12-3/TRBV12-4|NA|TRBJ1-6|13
CASSRGQGLPLHF
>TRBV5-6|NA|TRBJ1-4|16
CASSLPTDSEGKKLFF
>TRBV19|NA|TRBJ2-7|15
CASSIDAGKHYEQYF
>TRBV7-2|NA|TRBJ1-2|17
CASSLGPEGTGLYGYTF
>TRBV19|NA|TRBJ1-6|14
CASSMPGDGGPLHF
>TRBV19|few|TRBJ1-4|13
CATRHGGNEKLFF
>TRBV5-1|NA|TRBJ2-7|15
CASSLGQGMNYEQYF
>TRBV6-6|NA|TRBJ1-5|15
CASSPDRGLRQPQHF
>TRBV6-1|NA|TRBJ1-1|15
CASSEWDRSNTEAFF
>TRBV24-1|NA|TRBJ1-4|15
CATSDSGTGNEKLFF
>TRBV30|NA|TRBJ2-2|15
CAWSYGGFNTGELFF
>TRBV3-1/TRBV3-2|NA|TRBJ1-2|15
CASSQDQDTRYGYTF
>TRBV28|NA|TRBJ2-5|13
CASSLGHRETQYF
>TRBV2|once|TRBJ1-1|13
CASSEGTATEAFF
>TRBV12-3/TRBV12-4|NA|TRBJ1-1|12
CASSSQTVEAFF